This T cell receptor beta chain appears in the sequencing data of a study of CD4 T cells in relation to SARS-CoV-2 and coronaviruses. Study as a whole: Negative control cultures got HIV-1 Nef peptides or no peptide.

Before the COVID-19 pandemic, during about 2011-2019, CD4+ T cells were taken from unexposed donors. Isolation of CD4+ T cells took place after 10 days in culture. The CDR3 has 17 amino acids. Trimming removed 5 bases at V and 1 base at J, with 18 bases between. Germline values: CDR1 SNHLY, CDR2 FYNNEI. Concerning this clone: Its matching antigen is unknown.

The repertoire was sequenced with immunoSEQ multiplex PCR; TCRdb's copy has only in-frame clones and lacks some. The table includes 30,000 or so clones, nearly 80% detected once. V gene TRBV2 combines with J gene TRBJ1-3; D unclear. Sequences were obtained from CD4+ T cells from PBMCs, cultured in vitro. The TCR sequence derives from a human donor in good health. CDR3 DNA sequence: TGTGCCAGCAGTTCAGACGCGTGGTGGGCTTCTGGAAACACCATATATTTT. Its protein is CASSSDAWWASGNTIYF. Based on the CDR3 plus reference TRBV2 and TRBJ1-3, the full variable domain is EPEVTQTPSHQVTQMGQEVILRCVPISNHLYFYWYRQILGQKVEFLVSFYNNEISEKSEIFDDQFSVERPDGSNFTLKIRSTKLEDSAMYFCASSSDAWWASGNTIYFGEGSWLTVV.